This entry lists 20 T cell receptor beta chains sequenced from one sample in a study of shared clonotypes between healthy human individuals. CD45RO-negative, CCR7-selected cells formed the naive CD8 fraction, which excluded terminally differentiated effector memory CD45RA+ cells. Clones were sequenced by immunoSEQ multiplex PCR, and TCRdb holds only the in-frame ones, with some missing. The sample has over 800,000 clones, 80% to 95% seen once. Specimen: naive CD8+ T cells sorted from blood. These TCRs come from a young man in good health.

The chain has TRBV28 and TRBJ2-3, with TRBD2 identical over 13 bases. V shed 5 bases and J 4 bases; nucleotides not matched to a gene: 9. The CDR3 consists of 17 residues. Germline CDR1 MDHEN, CDR2 SYDVKM. The chain's CDR3 is CASSPYPGLAGPDTQYF. The CDR3 DNA reads TGTGCCAGCAGTCCTTATCCGGGACTAGCGGGACCAGATACGCAGTATTTT.

This chain connects TRBV28 to TRBJ2-7; tentative D call: TRBD2 (6 bases). Deletions cut 0 bases from V and 0 bases from J, with 12 bases between. Germline loops: CDR1 MDHEN, CDR2 SYDVKM. The CDR3 loop spans 16 amino acids. DNA of the CDR3: TGTGCCAGCAGTTTATGGGCGGGGACGAGCTCCTACGAGCAGTACTTC. Translation gives CASSLWAGTSSYEQYF.

This chain joins TRBV6-1 and TRBJ2-7, with 7 bases that match TRBD1. After removal of 4 bases from V and 2 bases from J, the junction contained 5 bases not matched to a gene. The CDR3 has 14 residues. Germline CDR1 reads MNHNS; CDR2 reads SASEGT. The CDR3 sequence is CASSGGTETYEQYF. Written as DNA, the CDR3 is TGTGCCAGCAGTGGAGGGACAGAAACCTACGAGCAGTACTTC.

The gene calls are TRBV5-6 and TRBJ2-3; TRBD1 matches at 8 bases. The CDR3 covers 16 residues. CDR1 and CDR2 (germline): SGHDT, YYEEEE. V gave up 0 bases and J gave up 4 bases; unmatched junction bases: 7. In DNA, the CDR3 is TGTGCCAGCAGCTTGGTGCGTGACAGGGGTGCAGATACGCAGTATTTT. Its translation is CASSLVRDRGADTQYF.

The chain joins TRBV4-2 to TRBJ2-7; 8 bases match TRBD2. V shed 1 base, J shed 3 bases, and the junction held 14 bases outside the gene matches. Germline CDR1 LGHNA, CDR2 YNFKEQ. The CDR3 extends over 18 amino acids. The CDR3 sequence: CASSQGTSPGLENYEQYF. The CDR3 DNA follows: TGTGCCAGCAGCCAAGGTACATCCCCGGGACTAGAGAACTACGAGCAGTACTTC.

V is TRBV15 and J is TRBJ2-5; D is possibly TRBD2 (6 bases). The V gene's germline CDR1 is LNHNV and CDR2 YYDKDF (reference sequence). This CDR3 spans 13 amino acids. Trimming removed 6 bases from V and 5 bases from J, with 13 bases in between. This CDR3 reads CATRRGTRETQYF. CDR3 DNA: TGTGCCACCAGGCGGGGAACCAGGGAGACCCAGTACTTC.

The CDR3 bases are TGTGCCAGCAGCTCCCTGGACAGGACCCAGTACTTC. Amino acids: CASSSLDRTQYF. The rearrangement uses TRBV7-6 and TRBJ2-5; maybe TRBD1 (6 bases). The germline V gene encodes CDR1 SGHVS and CDR2 FNYEAQ. Trimming left V 4 bases short and J 7 bases short, with 10 bases between. The CDR3 sequence is 12 residues long.

The chain carries TRBV7-6 and TRBJ2-1, with 14 nucleotides matching TRBD2. CDR1 is SGHVS, CDR2 FNYEAQ, per germline. V dropped 5 bases and J dropped 0; count of bases not matched to a gene: 6. The CDR3 has 18 residues. The CDR3 nucleotides read TGTGCCAGCAGCCCCGGGACTAGCGGGGGCCACTCCTACAATGAGCAGTTCTTC. This translates into CASSPGTSGGHSYNEQFF. The whole variable domain, remainder taken from reference TRBV7-6 and TRBJ2-1, is GAGVSQSPRYKVTKRGQDVALRCDPISGHVSLYWYRQALGQGPEFLTYFNYEAQQDKSGLPNDRFSAERPEGSISTLTIQRTEQRDSAMYRCASSPGTSGGHSYNEQFFGPGTRLTVL.

The chain joins TRBV7-2 to TRBJ2-1; D remains unclear. The CDR3 contains 17 residues. The germline V gene encodes CDR1 SGHTA and CDR2 FQGNSA. The germline V and J ends were trimmed by 3 bases and 9 bases, with 24 bases remaining between them. In DNA, the CDR3 is TGTGCCAGCAGCTTCGTAAGAGCCCGGCCAGTCCTCAGTGAGCAGTTCTTC. It specifies CASSFVRARPVLSEQFF.

The chain carries TRBV29-1 and TRBJ1-2, with TRBD1 as a possible D gene (5 bases). Trimming cost V 4 bases and J 8 bases, with 14 bases left between them. This CDR3 is 12 amino acids long. CDR1 and CDR2 from the germline V gene are SQVTM and ANQGSEA. CDR3 amino acids: CSVVREIGGYTF. The CDR3 DNA sequence: TGCAGCGTTGTCAGGGAGATCGGAGGCTACACCTTC. The whole variable domain, filled in from reference TRBV29-1 and TRBJ1-2, reads SAVISQKPSRDICQRGTSLTIQCQVDSQVTMMFWYRQQPGQSLTLIATANQGSEATYESGFVIDKFPISRPNLTFSTLTVSNMSPEDSSIYLCSVVREIGGYTFGSGTRLTVV.

This clone showed up just a few times. This chain uses TRBV7-9 with TRBJ2-3, with 8 bases fitting TRBD2. The CDR3 extends over 17 amino acids. Trimming removed 2 bases from V and 4 bases from J; junction bases left unmatched: 11. The V gene's germline CDR1 is SEHNR and CDR2 FQNEAQ (reference sequence). Here the CDR3 reads CASSLPLAETHADTQYF. As DNA, the CDR3 is TGTGCCAGCAGCTTACCACTAGCGGAGACGCACGCAGATACGCAGTATTTT.

This chain links TRBV7-8 with TRBJ2-7; D possibly corresponds to TRBD2 (5 bases). The CDR3 runs 17 residues. V was cut by 0 bases and J by 0 bases, with 15 bases left in between. CDR1 and CDR2 from the germline V gene are SGHVS and FQNEAQ. CDR3 coding DNA: TGTGCCAGCAGCTTAGCCGAGAGCGGATTGAGCTCCTACGAGCAGTACTTC. It yields the protein CASSLAESGLSSYEQYF.

The genes are TRBV4-3 and TRBJ1-5; no definite D call. The CDR3 is 15 amino acids. V lost 1 base, J lost 6 bases, and 13 bases lay in between. Germline loops: CDR1 LGHNA, CDR2 YSLEER. The CDR3 protein is CASSQVLGDRQPQHF. The CDR3 region has the DNA TGCGCCAGCAGCCAAGTCCTCGGGGATCGTCAGCCCCAGCATTTT.

This chain joins TRBV7-9 and TRBJ2-7; D unresolved. The ends were cut back, 9 bases at V and 2 bases at J, with 5 bases in the middle. CDR1 SEHNR and CDR2 FQNEAQ come from the germline V gene (reference sequence). This CDR3 is 10 amino acids long. The CDR3 sequence: CASGTYEQYF. CDR3 bases: TGTGCCAGTGGGACCTACGAGCAGTACTTC.

The chain uses TRBV27 and TRBJ2-1; 8 bases are shared with TRBD2. Losses at the gene ends were 4 bases for V and 9 bases for J; bases not matched to a gene: 8. The germline CDR1 and CDR2 sequences are MNHEY and SMNVEV (reference sequence). This CDR3 has 14 residues. CDR3 sequence: CASSSPGLVVEQFF. CDR3 sequence (DNA): TGTGCCAGCAGTTCCCCGGGACTAGTGGTTGAGCAGTTCTTC.

The chain uses TRBV6-1 and TRBJ2-7; D perhaps matches TRBD1 (5 bases). This CDR3 has 15 amino acids. From germline, CDR1 is MNHNS and CDR2 SASEGT. Between the trimmed V and J ends, which lost 2 bases and 3 bases, there was a span of 14 bases. CDR3 protein: CASSELGQGFYEQYF. CDR3 bases: TGTGCCAGCAGTGAACTTGGCCAGGGTTTCTACGAGCAGTACTTC.

The chain combines TRBV7-9 with TRBJ1-2, with D hard to call. V was trimmed by 5 bases and J by 8 bases, leaving 18 bases between them. Germline V lookup: CDR1 SEHNR, CDR2 FQNEAQ (reference sequence). The CDR3 has 14 residues. For the CDR3, the DNA is TGTGCCAGCAGCCCCCTCGGGATTTTGGGAGGCTACACCTTC. It codes for CASSPLGILGGYTF.

This chain joins TRBV15 and TRBJ2-5; 8 positions match TRBD1. Trimming took 5 bases from V and 5 from J; bases not matched to a gene: 7. The germline V gene encodes CDR1 LNHNV and CDR2 YYDKDF (reference sequence). The CDR3 covers 14 residues. The CDR3 DNA reads TGTGCCACCAGCGGCTCAGGGGGCGCGGAGACCCAGTACTTC. This codes for CATSGSGGAETQYF. Together with reference TRBV15 and TRBJ2-5, the CDR3 gives the full variable domain: DAMVIQNPRYQVTQFGKPVTLSCSQTLNHNVMYWYQQKSSQAPKLLFHYYDKDFNNEADTPDNFQSRRPNTSFCFLDIRSPGLGDTAMYLCATSGSGGAETQYFGPGTRLLVL.

The rearrangement links TRBV28 to TRBJ2-1; TRBD2 aligns across 7 bases. V was clipped by 6 bases and J by 9 bases; unmatched bases: 14. The CDR3 consists of 15 residues. Per the germline V gene, CDR1 is MDHEN and CDR2 is SYDVKM. Written as DNA, the CDR3 is TGTGCCAGCAGCGCCAGATCCGGGCCGGGGGGTGAGCAGTTCTTC. Its protein is CASSARSGPGGEQFF.

The chain couples TRBV7-8 to TRBJ1-5; 7 positions match TRBD1. The length of the CDR3 is 14 residues. Germline-derived CDR1 and CDR2 are SGHVS and FQNEAQ. V gave up 4 bases and J gave up 4 bases; unmatched junction bases: 4. This chain's CDR3 is CASSWQGVNQPQHF. The DNA for the CDR3 is TGTGCCAGCAGCTGGCAGGGGGTGAATCAGCCCCAGCATTTT. The variable domain in full, completed from reference TRBV7-8 and TRBJ1-5, reads GAGVSQSPRYKVAKRGQDVALRCDPISGHVSLFWYQQALGQGPEFLTYFQNEAQLDKSGLPSDRFFAERPEGSVSTLKIQRTQQEDSAVYLCASSWQGVNQPQHFGDGTRLSIL.